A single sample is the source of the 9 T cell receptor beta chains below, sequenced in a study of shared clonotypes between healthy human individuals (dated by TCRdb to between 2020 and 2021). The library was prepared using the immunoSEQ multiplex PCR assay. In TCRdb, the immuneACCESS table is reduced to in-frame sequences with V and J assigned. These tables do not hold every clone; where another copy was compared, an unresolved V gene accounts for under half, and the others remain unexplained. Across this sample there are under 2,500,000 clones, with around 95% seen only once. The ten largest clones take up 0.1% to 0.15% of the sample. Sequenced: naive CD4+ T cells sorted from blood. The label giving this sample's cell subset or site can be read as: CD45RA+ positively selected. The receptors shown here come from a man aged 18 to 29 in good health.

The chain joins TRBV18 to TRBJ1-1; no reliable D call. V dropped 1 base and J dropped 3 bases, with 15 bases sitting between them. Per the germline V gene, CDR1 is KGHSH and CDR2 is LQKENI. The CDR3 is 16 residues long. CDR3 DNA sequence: TGTGCCAGCTCACCACGGTCTGATCTTACGGACACTGAAGCTTTCTTT. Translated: CASSPRSDLTDTEAFF.

The DNA of the CDR3 is TGCGCCAGCAGCTATAAAGAGAACACTGAAGCTTTCTTT. As protein: CASSYKENTEAFF. The gene calls are TRBV5-1 and TRBJ1-1; unclear D gene. Germline V gene lookup returns CDR1 SGHRS and CDR2 YFSETQ. The CDR3 runs to 13 residues. Deletions cut 3 bases from V and 1 base from J, with 7 bases between.

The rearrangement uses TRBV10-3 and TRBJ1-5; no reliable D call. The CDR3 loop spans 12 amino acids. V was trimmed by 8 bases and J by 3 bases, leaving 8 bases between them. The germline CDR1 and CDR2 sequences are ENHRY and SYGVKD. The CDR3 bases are TGTGCCATCGCGGAACCCAATCAGCCCCAGCATTTT. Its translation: CAIAEPNQPQHF.

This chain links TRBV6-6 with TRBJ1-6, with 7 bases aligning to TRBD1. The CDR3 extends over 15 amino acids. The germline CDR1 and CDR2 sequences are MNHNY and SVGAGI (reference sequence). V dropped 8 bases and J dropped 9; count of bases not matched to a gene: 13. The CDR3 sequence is CASCEIDRASSPLHF. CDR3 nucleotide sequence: TGTGCCAGCTGCGAGATCGACAGGGCATCTTCACCCCTCCACTTT.

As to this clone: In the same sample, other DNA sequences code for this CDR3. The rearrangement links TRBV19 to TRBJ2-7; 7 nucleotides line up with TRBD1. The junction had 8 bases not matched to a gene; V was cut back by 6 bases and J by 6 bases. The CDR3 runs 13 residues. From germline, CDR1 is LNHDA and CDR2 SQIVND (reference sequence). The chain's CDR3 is CASSIDRAGEQYF. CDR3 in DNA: TGTGCCAGTAGCATCGACAGGGCAGGCGAGCAGTACTTC.

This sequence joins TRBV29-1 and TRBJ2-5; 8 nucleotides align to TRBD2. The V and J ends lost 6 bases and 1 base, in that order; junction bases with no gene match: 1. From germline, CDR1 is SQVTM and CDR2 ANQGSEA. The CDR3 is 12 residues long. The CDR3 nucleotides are TGCAGCGTCGGGACTAGCCAAGAGACCCAGTACTTC. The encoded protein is CSVGTSQETQYF. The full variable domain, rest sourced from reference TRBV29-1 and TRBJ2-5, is SAVISQKPSRDICQRGTSLTIQCQVDSQVTMMFWYRQQPGQSLTLIATANQGSEATYESGFVIDKFPISRPNLTFSTLTVSNMSPEDSSIYLCSVGTSQETQYFGPGTRLLVL.

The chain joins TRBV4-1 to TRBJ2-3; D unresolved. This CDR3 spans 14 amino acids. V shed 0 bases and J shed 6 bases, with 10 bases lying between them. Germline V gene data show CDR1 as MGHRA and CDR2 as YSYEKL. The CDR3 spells CASSQDRTADTQYF. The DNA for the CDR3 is TGCGCCAGCAGCCAAGATCGAACTGCGGATACGCAGTATTTT.

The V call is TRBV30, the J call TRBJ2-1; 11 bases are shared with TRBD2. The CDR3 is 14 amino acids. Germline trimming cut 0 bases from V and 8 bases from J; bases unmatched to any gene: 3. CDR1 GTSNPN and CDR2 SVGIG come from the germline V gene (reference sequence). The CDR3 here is CAWSVLAGADEQFF. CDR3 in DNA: TGTGCCTGGAGTGTACTAGCGGGGGCTGATGAGCAGTTCTTC.

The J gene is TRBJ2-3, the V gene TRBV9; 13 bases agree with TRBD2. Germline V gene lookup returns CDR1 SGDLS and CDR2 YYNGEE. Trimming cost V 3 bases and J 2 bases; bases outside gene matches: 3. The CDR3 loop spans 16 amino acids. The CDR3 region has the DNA TGTGCCAGCAGCGGAGGACTAGCGGGGGACACAGATACGCAGTATTTT. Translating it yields CASSGGLAGDTDTQYF.